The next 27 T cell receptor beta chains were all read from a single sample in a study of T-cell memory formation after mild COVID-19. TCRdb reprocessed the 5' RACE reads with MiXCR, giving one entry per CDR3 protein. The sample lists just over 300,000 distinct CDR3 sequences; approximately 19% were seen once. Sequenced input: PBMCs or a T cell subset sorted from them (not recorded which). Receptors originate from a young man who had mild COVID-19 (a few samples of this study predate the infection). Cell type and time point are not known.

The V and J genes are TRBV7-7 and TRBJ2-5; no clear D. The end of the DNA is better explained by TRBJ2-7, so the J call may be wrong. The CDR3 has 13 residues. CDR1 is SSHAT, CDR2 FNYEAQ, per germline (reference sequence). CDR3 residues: CASSKFHLREQYF. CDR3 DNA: TGTGCCAGCAGCAAATTCCATTTACGCGAGCAGTACTTC.

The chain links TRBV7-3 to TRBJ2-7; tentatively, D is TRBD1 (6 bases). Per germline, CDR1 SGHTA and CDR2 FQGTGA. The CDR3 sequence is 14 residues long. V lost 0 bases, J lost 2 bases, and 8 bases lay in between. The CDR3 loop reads CASSLTTGTYEQYF. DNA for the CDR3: TGTGCCAGCAGCTTAACGACAGGAACCTACGAGCAGTACTTC.

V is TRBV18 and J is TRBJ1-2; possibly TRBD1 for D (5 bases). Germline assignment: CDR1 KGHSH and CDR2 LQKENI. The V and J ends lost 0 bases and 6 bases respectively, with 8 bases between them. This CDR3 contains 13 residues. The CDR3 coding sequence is TGTGCCAGCTCACCACCGGGACGGAATGGCTACACCTTC. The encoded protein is CASSPPGRNGYTF.

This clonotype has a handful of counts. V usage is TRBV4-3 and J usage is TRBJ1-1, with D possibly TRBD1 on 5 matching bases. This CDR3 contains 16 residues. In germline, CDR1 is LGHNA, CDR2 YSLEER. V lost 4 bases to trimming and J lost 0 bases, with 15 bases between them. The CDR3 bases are TGCGCCAGCAGCCTCCTGCCGGGACGGGTGAACACTGAAGCTTTCTTT. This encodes CASSLLPGRVNTEAFF.

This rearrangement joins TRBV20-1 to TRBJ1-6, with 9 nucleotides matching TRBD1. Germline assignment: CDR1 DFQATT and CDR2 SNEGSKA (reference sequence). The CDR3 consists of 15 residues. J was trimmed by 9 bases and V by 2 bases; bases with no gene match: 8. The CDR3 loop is CSARTRTGEGSPLHF. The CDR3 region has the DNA TGCAGTGCTAGAACCCGGACAGGGGAGGGTTCACCCCTCCACTTT.

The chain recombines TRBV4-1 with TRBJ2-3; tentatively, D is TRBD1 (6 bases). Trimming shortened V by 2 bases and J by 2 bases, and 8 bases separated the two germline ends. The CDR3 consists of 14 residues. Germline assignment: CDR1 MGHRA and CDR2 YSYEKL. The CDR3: CASSQYRDTDTQYF. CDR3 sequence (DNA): TGCGCCAGCAGCCAATACAGGGACACAGATACGCAGTATTTT.

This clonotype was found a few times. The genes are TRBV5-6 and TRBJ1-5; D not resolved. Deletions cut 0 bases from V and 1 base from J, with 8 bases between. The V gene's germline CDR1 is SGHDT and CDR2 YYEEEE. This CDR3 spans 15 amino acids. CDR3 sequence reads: CASSLARSSNQPQHF. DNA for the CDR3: TGTGCCAGCAGCTTGGCCCGATCCAGCAATCAGCCCCAGCATTTT.

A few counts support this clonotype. The DNA of the CDR3 is TGTGCCAGCAGCTTAGTGGTAGGCGAGCAGTACTTC. Protein product: CASSLVVGEQYF. This rearrangement joins TRBV7-6 to TRBJ2-7; no clear D. The CDR3 covers 12 residues. V was shortened by 1 base and J by 6 bases, with 7 bases between the two germline ends. Germline V lookup: CDR1 SGHVS, CDR2 FNYEAQ.

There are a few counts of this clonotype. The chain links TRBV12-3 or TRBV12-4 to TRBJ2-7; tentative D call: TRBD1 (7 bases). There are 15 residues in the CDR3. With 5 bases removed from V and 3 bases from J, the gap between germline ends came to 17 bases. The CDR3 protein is CASSPGGLLHYEQYF. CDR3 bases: TGTGCCAGCAGTCCAGGGGGGCTTCTTCACTACGAGCAGTACTTC.

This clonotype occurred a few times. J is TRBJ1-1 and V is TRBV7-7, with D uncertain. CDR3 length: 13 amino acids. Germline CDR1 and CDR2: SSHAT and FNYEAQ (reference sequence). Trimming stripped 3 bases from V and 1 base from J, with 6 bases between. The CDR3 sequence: CASSFGPNTEAFF. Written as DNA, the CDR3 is TGTGCCAGCAGCTTTGGCCCGAACACTGAAGCTTTCTTT. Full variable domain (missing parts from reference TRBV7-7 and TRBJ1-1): GAGVSQSPRYKVTKRGQDVTLRCDPISSHATLYWYQQALGQGPEFLTYFNYEAQPDKSGLPSDRFSAERPEGSISTLTIQRTEQRDSAMYRCASSFGPNTEAFFGQGTRLTVV.

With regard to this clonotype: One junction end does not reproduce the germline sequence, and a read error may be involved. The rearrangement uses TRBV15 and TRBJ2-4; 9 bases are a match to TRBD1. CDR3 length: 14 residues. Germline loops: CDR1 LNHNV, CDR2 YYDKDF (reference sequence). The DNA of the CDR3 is TGTGCCACAGGGCCACAGGGGGCCAGAAACATTCAGTACTTC. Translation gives CATGPQGARNIQYF.

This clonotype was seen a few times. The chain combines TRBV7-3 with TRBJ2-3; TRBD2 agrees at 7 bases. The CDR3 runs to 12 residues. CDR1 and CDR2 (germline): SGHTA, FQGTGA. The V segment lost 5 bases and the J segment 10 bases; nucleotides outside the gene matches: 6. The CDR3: CASSRAGDAQYF. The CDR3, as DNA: TGTGCCAGCAGCCGGGCGGGGGACGCGCAGTATTTT.

The CDR3 protein is CASSLGWRETQYF. The CDR3 DNA reads as TGTGCCAGCAGCTTAGGCTGGCGAGAGACCCAGTACTTC. J is TRBJ2-5 and V is TRBV5-4, with D hard to call. In germline, CDR1 is SGHNT, CDR2 YYREEE (reference sequence). V was shortened by 2 bases and J by 4 bases, with 9 bases between the two germline ends. CDR3 length equals 13 residues.

The CDR3 DNA reads TGCGCCAGCAGCGTCCAGGGGGCAGGGAATGAGCAGTTCTTC. This gives the protein CASSVQGAGNEQFF. The chain joins TRBV5-1 to TRBJ2-1; 8 nucleotides line up with TRBD1. V lost 4 bases, J lost 7 bases, and 7 bases stayed unmatched. CDR1 is SGHRS and CDR2 is YFSETQ in the germline V gene. The CDR3 consists of 14 residues.

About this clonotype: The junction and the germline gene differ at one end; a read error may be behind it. The CDR3 here is CASSKPGQGALSNQPQHF. In DNA, the CDR3 is TGTGCTAGCAGCAAGCCGGGACAGGGGGCCCTTAGCAATCAGCCCCAGCATTTT. The chain carries TRBV7-7 and TRBJ1-5, with TRBD1 matching over 12 bases. Germline V lookup: CDR1 SSHAT, CDR2 FNYEAQ (reference sequence). The CDR3 consists of 18 residues.

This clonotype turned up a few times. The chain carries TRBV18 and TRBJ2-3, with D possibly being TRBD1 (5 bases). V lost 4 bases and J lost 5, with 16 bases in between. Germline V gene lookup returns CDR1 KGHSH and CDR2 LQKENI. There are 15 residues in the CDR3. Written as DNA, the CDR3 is TGTGCCAGCTCACTCAACCTCCAGGGTTTAGATACGCAGTATTTT. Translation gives CASSLNLQGLDTQYF.

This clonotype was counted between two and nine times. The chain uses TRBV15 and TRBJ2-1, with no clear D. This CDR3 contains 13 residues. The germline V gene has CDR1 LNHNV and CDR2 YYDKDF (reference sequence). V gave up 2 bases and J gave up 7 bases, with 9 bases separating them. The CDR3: CATSRQHRNEQFF. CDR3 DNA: TGTGCCACCAGCAGACAACACCGGAATGAGCAGTTCTTC.

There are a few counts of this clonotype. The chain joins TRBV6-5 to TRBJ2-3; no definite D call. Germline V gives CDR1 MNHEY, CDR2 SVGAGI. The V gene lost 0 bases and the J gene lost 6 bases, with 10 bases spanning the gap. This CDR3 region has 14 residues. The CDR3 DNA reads TGTGCCAGCAGTTACTCTACCGCCGTCGATACGCAGTATTTT. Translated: CASSYSTAVDTQYF.

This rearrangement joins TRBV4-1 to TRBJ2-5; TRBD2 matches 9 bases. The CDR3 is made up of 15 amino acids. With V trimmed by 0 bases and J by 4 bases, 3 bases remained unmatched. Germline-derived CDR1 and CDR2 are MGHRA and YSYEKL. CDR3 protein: CASSQETAGGETQYF. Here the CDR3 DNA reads TGCGCCAGCAGCCAAGAAACAGCGGGAGGAGAGACCCAGTACTTC.

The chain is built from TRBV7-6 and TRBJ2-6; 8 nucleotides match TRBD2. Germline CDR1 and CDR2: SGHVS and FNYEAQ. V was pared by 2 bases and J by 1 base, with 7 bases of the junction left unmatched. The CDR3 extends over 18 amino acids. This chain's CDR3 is CASSLYPSGLSGANVLTF. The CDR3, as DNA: TGTGCCAGCAGCTTATACCCTAGCGGGCTGTCTGGGGCCAACGTCCTGACTTTC.

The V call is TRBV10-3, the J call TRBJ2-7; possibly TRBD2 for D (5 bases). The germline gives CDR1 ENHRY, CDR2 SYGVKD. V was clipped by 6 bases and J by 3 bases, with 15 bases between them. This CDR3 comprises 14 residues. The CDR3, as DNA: TGTGCCATCAGGTATGAGGACGGACTCTACGAGCAGTACTTC. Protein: CAIRYEDGLYEQYF.

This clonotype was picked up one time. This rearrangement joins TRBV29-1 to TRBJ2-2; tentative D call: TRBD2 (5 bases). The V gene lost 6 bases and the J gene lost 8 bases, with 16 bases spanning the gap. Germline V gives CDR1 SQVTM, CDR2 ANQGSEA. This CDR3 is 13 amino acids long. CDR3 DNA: TGCAGCGTCGTCTGGGCCTCGGGGGGGGAGCTGTTTTTT. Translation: CSVVWASGGELFF.

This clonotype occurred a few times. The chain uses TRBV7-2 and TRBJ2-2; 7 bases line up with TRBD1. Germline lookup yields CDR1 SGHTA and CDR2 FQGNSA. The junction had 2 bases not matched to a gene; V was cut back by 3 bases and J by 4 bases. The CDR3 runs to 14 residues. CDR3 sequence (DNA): TGTGCCAGCAGCTTTACAGGGGTCACCGGGGAGCTGTTTTTT. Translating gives CASSFTGVTGELFF.

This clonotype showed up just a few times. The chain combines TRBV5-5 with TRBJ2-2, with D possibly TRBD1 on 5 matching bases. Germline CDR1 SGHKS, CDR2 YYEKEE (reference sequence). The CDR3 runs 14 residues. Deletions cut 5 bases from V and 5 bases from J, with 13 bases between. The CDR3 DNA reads TGTGCCAGCAGACGACAGTTCTGGACCGGGGAGCTGTTTTTT. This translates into CASRRQFWTGELFF.

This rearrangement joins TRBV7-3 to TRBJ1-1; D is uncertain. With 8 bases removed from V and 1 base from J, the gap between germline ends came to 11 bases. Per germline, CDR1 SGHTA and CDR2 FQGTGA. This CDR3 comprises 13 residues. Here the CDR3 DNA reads TGTGCCAGCCAAGTCGGGCCGAACACTGAAGCTTTCTTT. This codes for CASQVGPNTEAFF.

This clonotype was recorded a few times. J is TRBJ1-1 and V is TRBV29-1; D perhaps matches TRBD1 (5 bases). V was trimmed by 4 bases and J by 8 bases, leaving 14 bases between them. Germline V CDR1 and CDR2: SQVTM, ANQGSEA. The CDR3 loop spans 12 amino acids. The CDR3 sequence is CSVGGDAPEAFF. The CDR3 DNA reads TGCAGCGTTGGGGGGGACGCCCCAGAAGCTTTCTTT.

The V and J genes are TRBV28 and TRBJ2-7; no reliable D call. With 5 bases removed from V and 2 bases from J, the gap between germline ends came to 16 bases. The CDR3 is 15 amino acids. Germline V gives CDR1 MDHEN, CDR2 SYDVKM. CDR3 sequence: CASSNSRALTYEQYV. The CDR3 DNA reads TGTGCCAGCAGTAACAGTCGAGCCCTAACCTACGAGCAGTACGTC.